This TCR beta chain was sequenced in a study of cytomegalovirus exposure and HLA in healthy donors. Findings and limits, study-wide: Most TCR sequences were rare, but some public TCRs occurred in many donors.

Only in-frame clones appear in the TCRdb table, and some are missing; sequencing was by immunoSEQ multiplex PCR. This sample yields 100,000 to 150,000 clones, of which about 88% are seen a single time; 1.2% belongs to the top ten. Notes on this clone: Its cognate antigen is unknown. A read error may account for a junction end that differs from germline.

The CDR3 loop spans 13 amino acids. Germline CDR1 is SGHTA and CDR2 is FQGTGA. The genes are TRBV7-3 and TRBJ2-6; a weak D match, TRBD2 (5 bases). The sequence came from a woman younger than 30 in good health and CMV-seronegative. The sample consisted of PBMCs. The CDR3: CASSRGQQPPSSF. CDR3 DNA: TGTGCCAGCAGCCGCGGGCAGCAGCCTCCGAGTAGTTTC. The variable domain in full, completed from reference TRBV7-3 and TRBJ2-6, reads GAGVSQTPSNKVTEKGKYVELRCDPISGHTALYWYRQSLGQGPEFLIYFQGTGAADDSGLPNDRFFAVRPEGSVSTLKIQRTERGDSAVYLCASSRGQQPPSSFGAGSRLTVL.